This T cell receptor beta chain was captured in a study of blood T cell repertoires in COVID-19. Clones were read by immunoSEQ multiplex PCR, and TCRdb kept only the in-frame ones, dropping some. The profile shows about 170,000 clones, more than 75% of them singletons. V was clipped by 2 bases and J by 0 bases, with 7 bases between them. Germline lookup yields CDR1 MDHEN and CDR2 SYDVKM. CDR3 length: 15 residues. J is TRBJ2-2 and V is TRBV28; D not certain. The sample comprised peripheral blood. The receptor comes from a man between 18 and 29 years old with COVID-19, enrolled during active disease. The CDR3 DNA reads TGTGCCAGCAGTTTAACGGGTGCGAACACCGGGGAGCTGTTTTTT. Its protein product is CASSLTGANTGELFF.